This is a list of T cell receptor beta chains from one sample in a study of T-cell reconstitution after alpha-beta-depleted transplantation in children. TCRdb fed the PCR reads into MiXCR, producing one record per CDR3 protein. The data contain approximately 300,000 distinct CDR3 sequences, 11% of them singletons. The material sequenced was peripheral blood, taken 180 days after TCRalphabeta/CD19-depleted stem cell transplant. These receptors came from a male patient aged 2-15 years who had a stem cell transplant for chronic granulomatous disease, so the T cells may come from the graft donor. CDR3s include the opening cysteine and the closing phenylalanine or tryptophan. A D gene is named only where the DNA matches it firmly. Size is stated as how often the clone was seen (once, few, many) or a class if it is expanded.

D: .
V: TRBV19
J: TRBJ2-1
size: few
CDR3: CASTGSWVGEQFF
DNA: TGTGCCAGTACCGGGAGTTGGGTCGGTGAGCAGTTCTTC

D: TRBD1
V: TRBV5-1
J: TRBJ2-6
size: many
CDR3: CASSTGTGPSGANVLTF
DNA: TGCGCCAGCTCTACCGGGACAGGTCCCTCTGGGGCCAACGTCCTGACTTTC

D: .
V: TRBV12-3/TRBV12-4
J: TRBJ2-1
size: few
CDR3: CASSLGGDINNEQFF
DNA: TGTGCCAGCAGTTTGGGGGGGGACATTAACAATGAGCAGTTCTTC

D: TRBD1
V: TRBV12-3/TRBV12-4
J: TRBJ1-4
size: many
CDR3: CASSLRGQGAEKLFF
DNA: TGTGCCAGCAGTTTACGGGGACAGGGGGCTGAAAAACTGTTTTTT

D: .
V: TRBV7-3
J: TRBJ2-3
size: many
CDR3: CASSLSDSDTQYF
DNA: TGTGCCAGCAGCCTCAGCGATTCGGATACGCAGTATTTT

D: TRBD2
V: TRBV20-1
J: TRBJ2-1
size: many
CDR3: CSARDLAGDNEQFF
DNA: TGCAGTGCTAGAGACCTAGCGGGCGACAATGAGCAGTTCTTC

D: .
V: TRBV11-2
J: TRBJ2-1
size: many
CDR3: CASSHTPSNEQFF
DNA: TGTGCCAGCAGCCACACCCCCAGCAATGAGCAGTTCTTC

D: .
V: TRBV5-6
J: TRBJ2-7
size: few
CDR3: CASSAPQGGNYEQYF
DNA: TGTGCCAGCAGCGCCCCCCAGGGGGGTAACTACGAGCAGTACTTC

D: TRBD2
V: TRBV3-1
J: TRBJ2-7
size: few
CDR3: CASSLRTSGGISYEQYF
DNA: TGTGCCAGCAGCCTCCGGACTAGCGGGGGAATCTCCTACGAGCAGTACTTC

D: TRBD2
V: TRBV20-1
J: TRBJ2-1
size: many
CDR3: CSAPQSSGSKVRNEQFF
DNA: TGCAGTGCCCCGCAGAGCAGCGGGAGTAAAGTACGCAATGAGCAGTTCTTC

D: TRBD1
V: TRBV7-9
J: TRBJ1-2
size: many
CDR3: CASRSNRGLEF
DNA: TGTGCCAGCAGGTCAAACAGGGGCCTCGAATTC

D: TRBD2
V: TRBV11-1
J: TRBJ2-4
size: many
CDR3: CASSPGTGVGLAGENIQYF
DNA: TGTGCCAGCAGCCCTGGGACAGGCGTGGGGCTAGCGGGGGAAAACATTCAGTACTTC

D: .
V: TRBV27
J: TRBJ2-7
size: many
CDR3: CASSLFHTNYEQYF
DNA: TGTGCCAGCAGTTTATTCCACACAAACTACGAGCAGTACTTC

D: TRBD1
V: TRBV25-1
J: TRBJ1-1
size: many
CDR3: CASSEFEGGQMNTEAFF
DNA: TGTGCCAGCAGTGAATTCGAGGGGGGACAGATGAACACTGAAGCTTTCTTT